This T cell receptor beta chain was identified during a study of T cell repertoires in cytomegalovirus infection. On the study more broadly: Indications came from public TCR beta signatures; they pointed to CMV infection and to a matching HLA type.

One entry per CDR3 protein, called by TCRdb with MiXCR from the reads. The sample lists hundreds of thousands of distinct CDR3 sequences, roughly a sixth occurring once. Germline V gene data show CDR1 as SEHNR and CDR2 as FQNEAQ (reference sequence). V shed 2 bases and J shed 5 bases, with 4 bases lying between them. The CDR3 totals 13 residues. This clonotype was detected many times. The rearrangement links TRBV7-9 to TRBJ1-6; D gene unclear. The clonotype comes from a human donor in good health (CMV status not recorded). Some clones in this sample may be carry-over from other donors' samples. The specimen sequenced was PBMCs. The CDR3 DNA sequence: TGTGCCAGCAGCTTATACGATAATTCACCCCTCCACTTT. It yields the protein CASSLYDNSPLHF.